This paragraph covers one TCR beta chain sequence. The clone's antigen remains unknown. The record has no base qualities; no much larger clone is one base away. The data originate from a study of T cell changes during pregnancy in multiple sclerosis (dated by TCRdb to the late 2010s). About the full investigation: In women with multiple sclerosis, the researchers looked at how the T cell repertoire shifted as pregnancy progressed.

The CDR3 goes from the cysteine to the phenylalanine over 13 residues. Kept here is only the CDR3 DNA, which spans 39 bases and is read in frame from base 1. CDR1 SQVTM and CDR2 ANQGSEA are derived from the germline V gene. V ends up 7 bases short and J 3 bases short, with an unmatched junction base count of 5. Libraries came from the immunoSEQ multiplex PCR assay. TCRdb stores this immuneACCESS table with in-frame sequences only. Part of the clones is absent; in the studies checked, under half of the shortfall reflects unresolved V genes, and no reason is known for the rest. The sample profile shows some 60,000 clones; roughly 90% of them were found once. Around 3.5% of the sample is held by the ten biggest clonotypes.

The origin of this receptor is a female donor in good health, enrolled as a control in a pregnancy study. The rearranged segments are TRBV29-1 and TRBJ2-7, and 11 junctional nucleotides match TRBD1. Material: peripheral blood, obtained after pregnancy. The CDR3 sequence is CSAAGTGGYEQYF. The DNA reads TGCAGCGCCGCCGGGACAGGGGGCTACGAGCAGTACTTC.